The clone carrying this T cell receptor (beta chain) was detected a few times. V lost 1 base and J lost 0; bases outside the gene matches: 4. The CDR3 is 16 residues long. Germline assignment: CDR1 SGHDN and CDR2 FVKESK. Relying on iRepertoire HTBI primers and Arm-PCR of CDR3 regions, the team built TCR beta libraries. TCRdb processed the multiplex PCR reads anew with MiXCR; each CDR3 protein has one entry. This sample has 250,000 to 300,000 distinct CDR3 sequences, with about 20% found just once. The sample belongs to a study of regulatory T cells in long-lasting Graves disease. Time point indicated: newly diagnosed GD, antithyroid drugs for less than 3 months. After RNA was extracted from PBMCs, the TCR library was made from it. These data were also reused for a study on T cells in Graves' hyperthyroidism and ophthalmopathy.

The receptor was isolated from a young woman with Graves disease. The J gene is TRBJ2-3, the V gene TRBV14; 7 bases match TRBD2. Sequencing used peripheral blood mononuclear cells (PBMCs), obtained at new diagnosis, from a patient treated with antithyroid drugs. The CDR3 sequence: CASSQGGGPSTDTQYF. Here the CDR3 DNA reads TGTGCCAGCAGCCAAGGGGGAGGGCCTAGCACAGATACGCAGTATTTT.